The 26 T cell receptor beta chains listed next were all sequenced from one sample in a study of T-cell reconstitution after alpha-beta-depleted transplantation in children. Unique molecular identifiers were built into the TCRbeta library. TCRdb re-called the PCR reads through MiXCR, storing one row per CDR3 protein. The sample lists approximately 500,000 distinct CDR3 sequences, about 11% occurring once. Material: PBMCs, obtained before TCRalphabeta/CD19-depleted stem cell transplant. The receptor source for this set is a child under 10 years old with inherited bone marrow failure, due to receive a stem cell transplant.

The chain joins TRBV7-8 to TRBJ2-7; maybe TRBD2 (5 bases). Trimming pared 2 bases from V and 3 bases from J, leaving 8 bases between. The CDR3 totals 13 residues. Germline V gene sequence: CDR1 SGHVS, CDR2 FQNEAQ. The CDR3 spells CASSLRTVYEQYF. The CDR3 region has the DNA TGTGCCAGCAGCTTACGGACTGTCTACGAGCAGTACTTC.

This clonotype was counted only a few times. This rearrangement joins TRBV6-1 to TRBJ1-5; 9 bases are a match to TRBD1. The CDR3 is 15 residues long. CDR1 is MNHNS and CDR2 is SASEGT in the germline V gene. J lost 0 bases, V lost 8 bases, and 5 bases had no gene match. The CDR3 loop reads CASRDRDYSNQPQHF. The CDR3 DNA is TGTGCCAGCCGGGACAGGGACTATAGCAATCAGCCCCAGCATTTT.

The J gene is TRBJ2-1, the V gene TRBV20-1; D remains ambiguous. This CDR3 is 13 amino acids long. The ends were cut back, 3 bases at V and 6 bases at J, with 12 bases in the middle. Per the germline V gene, CDR1 is DFQATT and CDR2 is SNEGSKA (reference sequence). CDR3 coding DNA: TGCAGTGCTAGTGGGCCCTCACCCAATGAGCAGTTCTTC. It translates to CSASGPSPNEQFF.

This clonotype was detected ten times or more. The rearrangement uses TRBV20-1 and TRBJ2-2; 9 nucleotides agree with TRBD2. The V gene end was trimmed by 3 bases and the J gene end by 2 bases; junction bases not matched to a gene: 7. This CDR3 has 16 amino acids. In germline, CDR1 is DFQATT, CDR2 SNEGSKA (reference sequence). CDR3 sequence reads: CSARPASGTNTGELFF. The CDR3 DNA is TGCAGTGCTAGGCCAGCTAGCGGGACAAACACCGGGGAGCTGTTTTTT.

In its sample, this clonotype was seen many times. The chain recombines TRBV7-2 with TRBJ2-3; 7 positions match TRBD2. CDR1 is SGHTA and CDR2 is FQGNSA in the germline V gene. V shed 11 bases, J shed 2 bases, and the junction held 7 bases outside the gene matches. The CDR3 spans 13 residues. CDR3 in DNA: TGTGCCGGGGGGGGGTGGGACACAGATACGCAGTATTTT. Amino acids: CAGGGWDTDTQYF.

In this sample, this clonotype turned up a few times. The rearrangement joins TRBV30 to TRBJ2-2; D is unresolved. This CDR3 is built from 13 residues. Trimming removed 1 base from V and 0 bases from J, with 3 bases in between. The germline V gene encodes CDR1 GTSNPN and CDR2 SVGIG (reference sequence). The CDR3 loop reads CAWSGTNTGELFF. CDR3 in DNA: TGTGCCTGGAGTGGCACGAACACCGGGGAGCTGTTTTTT.

The chain links TRBV4-3 to TRBJ2-1; a weak D match, TRBD2 (6 bases). This CDR3 is 16 amino acids long. The germline gives CDR1 LGHNA, CDR2 YSLEER. The germline V and J ends were trimmed by 1 base and 0 bases, with 10 bases remaining between them. CDR3 sequence reads: CASSQVGGNSYNEQFF. The CDR3 bases are TGCGCCAGCAGCCAAGTAGGCGGGAACTCCTACAATGAGCAGTTCTTC.

There are many counts of this clonotype. The chain is built from TRBV4-3 and TRBJ2-3, with TRBD2 matching 12 bases. The CDR3 extends over 17 amino acids. Germline CDR1 reads LGHNA; CDR2 reads YSLEER. V was pared by 1 base and J by 4 bases, with 6 bases of the junction left unmatched. CDR3 DNA: TGCGCCAGCAGCCAAGGAAAGACTAGCGGGAGCGCAGATACGCAGTATTTT. This gives the protein CASSQGKTSGSADTQYF.

This clonotype was observed many times. This sequence joins TRBV6-1 and TRBJ2-1; unclear D gene. The CDR3 contains 16 residues. Germline CDR1 MNHNS, CDR2 SASEGT. V was trimmed by 7 bases and J by 4 bases, leaving 20 bases between them. The CDR3 coding sequence is TGTGCCAGCAAGGTCCGAGGCGGCCCAATTTACAATGAGCAGTTCTTC. Translating it yields CASKVRGGPIYNEQFF.

V and J are TRBV28 and TRBJ2-3; 10 bases agree with TRBD2. Looked up from germline, CDR1 is MDHEN and CDR2 is SYDVKM. The CDR3 is made up of 18 amino acids. Losses at the gene ends were 3 bases for V and 2 bases for J; bases not matched to a gene: 11. DNA for the CDR3: TGTGCCAGCAGTTTTTCATCTAGCGGGAGAGAGGACACAGATACGCAGTATTTT. It is translated as CASSFSSSGREDTDTQYF.

This clonotype was seen many times. The chain has TRBV21-1 and TRBJ2-7; the D call of TRBD2 is as the table states it, not checked on the DNA. TRBV21-1 is classified as a pseudogene. The CDR3 is 17 residues long. The DNA for the CDR3 is TGTGCCAGCAGCAAAGTTTTAGGGCACACCATCTCCTACGAGCAGTACTTC. Amino acids: CASSKVLGHTISYEQYF.

Details on this clonotype: The CDR3 end shows no conserved phenylalanine or tryptophan, and so a read error is likely. The rearrangement joins TRBV27 to TRBJ2-5, with a weak D call TRBD2 (6 bases). Per the germline V gene, CDR1 is MNHEY and CDR2 is SMNVEV (reference sequence). This CDR3 has 11 amino acids. V was cut by 3 bases and J by 7 bases, with 6 bases left in between. CDR3: CASSLGGTQYL. The CDR3 DNA reads TGTGCCAGCAGTTTGGGGGGGACCCAGTACCTC.

This clonotype was recorded at least ten times. The chain employs TRBV10-3 and TRBJ2-1, with 12 positions matching TRBD2. The CDR3 spans 16 residues. V gave up 7 bases and J gave up 3 bases; unmatched junction bases: 7. The germline V gene encodes CDR1 ENHRY and CDR2 SYGVKD. CDR3 DNA sequence: TGTGCCATCAATGATCTGGGACTAGCGGGCTACAATGAGCAGTTCTTC. This translates into CAINDLGLAGYNEQFF.

This clonotype has a count of ten or more. This chain links TRBV11-2 with TRBJ2-2, with 7 bases aligning to TRBD2. CDR1 SGHAT and CDR2 FQNNGV come from the germline V gene. This CDR3 has 14 amino acids. The junction had 6 bases not matched to a gene; V was cut back by 4 bases and J by 7 bases. The CDR3: CASSWGGDYGELFF. The CDR3 nucleotides are TGTGCCAGCAGCTGGGGCGGGGACTACGGGGAGCTGTTTTTT. Full variable domain (outside the CDR3, taken from reference TRBV11-2 and TRBJ2-2): EAGVAQSPRYKIIEKRQSVAFWCNPISGHATLYWYQQILGQGPKLLIQFQNNGVVDDSQLPKDRFSAERLKGVDSTLKIQPAKLEDSAVYLCASSWGGDYGELFFGEGSRLTVL.

The sample holds many counts of this clonotype. The chain has TRBV7-2 and TRBJ2-1; 12 bases match TRBD2. The CDR3 consists of 15 residues. V gave up 5 bases and J gave up 8 bases; unmatched junction bases: 7. Germline V gene data show CDR1 as SGHTA and CDR2 as FQGNSA. The CDR3 sequence is CASSQGLAGLYEQFF. CDR3 in DNA: TGTGCCAGCAGCCAAGGACTAGCGGGACTCTATGAGCAGTTCTTC.

This clonotype was counted many times. The V and J genes are TRBV28 and TRBJ1-6; D perhaps matches TRBD1 (5 bases). V lost 5 bases, J lost 9 bases, and 8 bases lay in between. From germline, CDR1 is MDHEN and CDR2 SYDVKM. CDR3 size: 12 residues. CDR3: CASSTGGSPLHF. CDR3 DNA: TGTGCCAGCAGTACAGGAGGTTCACCCCTCCACTTT. Supplemented by reference TRBV28 and TRBJ1-6, the full variable domain reads DVKVTQSSRYLVKRTGEKVFLECVQDMDHENMFWYRQDPGLGLRLIYFSYDVKMKEKGDIPEGYSVSREKKERFSLILESASTNQTSMYLCASSTGGSPLHFGNGTRLTVT.

In this sample, this clonotype turned up many times. The V and J genes are TRBV29-1 and TRBJ2-5; D gene uncertain. The V gene lost 2 bases and the J gene lost 1 base, with 2 bases spanning the gap. The germline CDR1 and CDR2 sequences are SQVTM and ANQGSEA. The CDR3 runs to 11 residues. The CDR3 sequence: CSVEIQETQYF. CDR3 DNA sequence: TGCAGCGTTGAAATCCAAGAGACCCAGTACTTC. The complete variable domain, with remaining parts taken from reference TRBV29-1 and TRBJ2-5, reads SAVISQKPSRDICQRGTSLTIQCQVDSQVTMMFWYRQQPGQSLTLIATANQGSEATYESGFVIDKFPISRPNLTFSTLTVSNMSPEDSSIYLCSVEIQETQYFGPGTRLLVL.

In its sample, this clonotype was seen many times. The chain employs TRBV19 and TRBJ2-1; 11 bases agree with TRBD2. CDR1 and CDR2 from the germline V gene are LNHDA and SQIVND (reference sequence). This CDR3 contains 19 residues. With V trimmed by 0 bases and J by 0 bases, 7 bases remained unmatched. The CDR3 nucleotides are TGTGCCAGTAGTATAGACGGGACTAGCGGTACAAGCTCCTACAATGAGCAGTTCTTC. Translating it yields CASSIDGTSGTSSYNEQFF.

The rearrangement links TRBV12-3 or TRBV12-4 to TRBJ2-2; D is perhaps TRBD1 or TRBD2 (6 bases each). The V and J ends lost 5 bases and 4 bases respectively, with 14 bases between them. The length of the CDR3 is 15 residues. The CDR3 here is CASSGGQAFTGELFF. The CDR3 DNA reads as TGTGCCAGCAGTGGGGGGCAGGCTTTCACCGGGGAGCTGTTTTTT.

This clonotype was picked up many times. The rearrangement links TRBV7-9 to TRBJ2-7; 7 bases are a match to TRBD1. The germline gives CDR1 SEHNR, CDR2 FQNEAQ (reference sequence). This CDR3 has 14 residues. Trimming removed 4 bases from V and 1 base from J; junction bases left unmatched: 4. This CDR3 is CASSSPTGSYEQYF. In nucleotides, the CDR3 is TGTGCCAGCAGCTCGCCGACAGGGTCCTACGAGCAGTACTTC.

This clonotype was recorded many times. The chain has TRBV14 and TRBJ1-2; D remains ambiguous. V was pared by 2 bases and J by 8 bases, with 12 bases between. The CDR3 consists of 13 residues. Germline CDR1 reads SGHDN; CDR2 reads FVKESK. Here the CDR3 reads CASSQLRVVGYTF. For the CDR3, the DNA is TGTGCCAGCAGCCAACTAAGGGTGGTCGGCTACACCTTC.

The sample holds many counts of this clonotype. V gene TRBV5-1 combines with J gene TRBJ1-2, with D unresolved. The CDR3 sequence is 13 residues long. Trimming cost V 0 bases and J 4 bases, with 7 bases left between them. Germline V gene lookup returns CDR1 SGHRS and CDR2 YFSETQ. CDR3 protein: CASSLAEAYGYTF. The CDR3 bases are TGCGCCAGCAGCTTGGCGGAAGCCTATGGCTACACCTTC.

This clonotype was counted many times. The V gene is TRBV7-6, the J gene TRBJ2-1, with D perhaps matching TRBD2 (6 bases). Trimming took off 5 bases at V and 2 bases at J, with 13 bases between the two ends. CDR1 and CDR2 (germline): SGHVS, FNYEAQ. This CDR3 is 15 amino acids long. The CDR3 loop is CASSPGRDPYNEQFF. The DNA of the CDR3 is TGTGCCAGCAGCCCAGGGCGGGACCCCTACAATGAGCAGTTCTTC.

In its sample, this clonotype was seen a few times. The chain is built from TRBV4-3 and TRBJ2-2, with unresolved D. Trimming cost V 0 bases and J 1 base, with 12 bases left between them. This CDR3 region has 17 residues. Germline V gene sequence: CDR1 LGHNA, CDR2 YSLEER. The CDR3 reads CASSQDGPHVNTGELFF. CDR3 coding DNA: TGCGCCAGCAGCCAAGACGGGCCCCACGTGAACACCGGGGAGCTGTTTTTT.

This clonotype has only a few counts. V and J are TRBV5-1 and TRBJ2-1; D ambiguous. CDR1 is SGHRS and CDR2 is YFSETQ in the germline V gene. This CDR3 is built from 12 residues. The V end was cut by 0 bases, the J end by 8 bases, with 6 bases between. This CDR3 reads CASSLEYHEQFF. Here the CDR3 DNA reads TGCGCCAGCAGCTTGGAGTACCATGAGCAGTTCTTC.

Many counts were recorded for this clonotype. This chain connects TRBV27 to TRBJ1-6; D may be TRBD1 (6 bases). CDR3 length equals 15 residues. Germline CDR1 MNHEY, CDR2 SMNVEV (reference sequence). V was shortened by 4 bases and J by 7 bases, with 14 bases between the two germline ends. Written as DNA, the CDR3 is TGTGCCAGCAGTTGGAGGGGGGGCGGAAATTCACCCCTCCACTTT. It translates to CASSWRGGGNSPLHF.